What follows describes a single T cell receptor (beta chain). The antigen remains undetermined. The data belong to a study of T cell responses to AZD1222 COVID-19 vaccine. CDR3 size: 13 residues. Per germline, CDR1 SGHVS and CDR2 FQNEAQ. V was pared by 1 base and J by 2 bases, with 2 bases between. Here immunoSEQ multiplex PCR was the method, and the copy in TCRdb shows in-frame clones only, minus some. The data show some 79,000 clones, approximately 83% seen once. Study results and caveats: Spike as a whole was targeted by vaccine-associated CD4 TCRs, dominant at 160-218 and 743-854.

This sequence was found in an adult who received the AZD1222 COVID-19 vaccine. The sample in question was peripheral blood, obtained 28 days after the second AZD1222 dose. The V and J genes are TRBV7-8 and TRBJ1-4; D call uncertain. CDR3 region: CASSLGTNEKLFF. The CDR3 nucleotides are TGTGCCAGCAGCTTAGGTACTAATGAAAAACTGTTTTTT.